Presented here are 20 T cell receptor beta chains from one specimen sequenced in a study of blood T cell repertoires in COVID-19. TCRdb's copy holds only in-frame clones and misses some; the assay was immunoSEQ multiplex PCR. The sample carries about 260,000 clones, 85% to 90% recorded once. Sequencing used PBMCs or T cells enriched from blood (not recorded which). The source of these receptors is a young woman who had recovered from COVID-19.

J is TRBJ1-6 and V is TRBV5-1, with D possibly matching TRBD1 (6 bases). V was pared by 4 bases and J by 9 bases, with 14 bases between. The germline V gene has CDR1 SGHRS and CDR2 YFSETQ. This CDR3 has 14 amino acids. The CDR3, as DNA: TGCGCCAGCAGCGGCCAGGGGCTGGGTTCACCCCTCCACTTT. Residues: CASSGQGLGSPLHF. Drawing the rest from reference TRBV5-1 and TRBJ1-6, the complete variable domain is KAGVTQTPRYLIKTRGQQVTLSCSPISGHRSVSWYQQTPGQGLQFLFEYFSETQRNKGNFPGRFSGRQFSNSRSEMNVSTLELGDSALYLCASSGQGLGSPLHFGNGTRLTVT.

The rearrangement uses TRBV3-1 (or the pseudogene TRBV3-2) and TRBJ2-7, with D possibly TRBD2 on 5 matching bases. The CDR3 length is 17 residues. V lost 3 bases, J lost 0 bases, and 18 bases lay in between. Germline V gene lookup returns CDR1 LGHDT and CDR2 YNNKEL (reference sequence). As DNA, the CDR3 is TGTGCCAGCAGCCACCCCCTGACCGGCAGCGGCTCCTACGAGCAGTACTTC. It codes for CASSHPLTGSGSYEQYF.

This sequence joins TRBV5-1 and TRBJ1-1, with a tentative D call TRBD1 (6 bases). The germline V gene encodes CDR1 SGHRS and CDR2 YFSETQ. CDR3 length equals 13 residues. V was trimmed by 4 bases and J by 1 base, leaving 8 bases between them. CDR3 bases: TGCGCCAGCAGCGTACAGGGGAACACTGAAGCTTTCTTT. Its translation is CASSVQGNTEAFF. Using reference TRBV5-1 and TRBJ1-1 for the parts outside the CDR3, the full variable domain is KAGVTQTPRYLIKTRGQQVTLSCSPISGHRSVSWYQQTPGQGLQFLFEYFSETQRNKGNFPGRFSGRQFSNSRSEMNVSTLELGDSALYLCASSVQGNTEAFFGQGTRLTVV.

The CDR3 DNA reads TGTGCCTGGAGTGGGGGAGCCGGGGATACGCAGTATTTT. Its protein is CAWSGGAGDTQYF. The chain combines TRBV30 with TRBJ2-3; D perhaps matches TRBD2 (5 bases). This CDR3 is built from 13 residues. The V end lost 1 base, the J end lost 6 bases, and 11 bases lay between the germline ends. Germline loops: CDR1 GTSNPN, CDR2 SVGIG (reference sequence).

The gene calls are TRBV14 and TRBJ1-5, with unresolved D. Looked up from germline, CDR1 is SGHDN and CDR2 is FVKESK. V was cut by 1 base and J by 10 bases, with 8 bases left in between. The CDR3 sequence is 12 residues long. CDR3 amino acids: CASSQGYSPQHF. The CDR3 nucleotides read TGTGCCAGCAGCCAAGGATATAGTCCCCAGCATTTT.

The J gene is TRBJ1-4, the V gene TRBV25-1; D not certain. Germline CDR1 reads MGHDK; CDR2 reads SYGVNS. The V end was cut by 6 bases, the J end by 8 bases, with 19 bases between. The CDR3 covers 15 residues. This CDR3 is CASSNLPGFGEKLFF. Written as DNA, the CDR3 is TGTGCCAGCAGCAACCTACCGGGTTTCGGGGAAAAACTGTTTTTT.

This chain joins TRBV5-4 and TRBJ2-1; a possible D gene is TRBD1 (6 bases). The V end lost 4 bases, the J end lost 4 bases, and 21 bases lay between the germline ends. CDR3 size: 17 residues. Germline V gives CDR1 SGHNT, CDR2 YYREEE (reference sequence). The DNA for the CDR3 is TGTGCCAGCAGCCCCGTAATGGGGCAGGGGAATTACAATGAGCAGTTCTTC. Translation: CASSPVMGQGNYNEQFF.

The chain couples TRBV29-1 to TRBJ2-7, with TRBD2 identical over 8 bases. Trimming cost V 8 bases and J 0 bases; bases outside gene matches: 6. The CDR3 totals 13 residues. In germline, CDR1 is SQVTM, CDR2 ANQGSEA. In nucleotides, the CDR3 is TGCAGCTTCAACAGCGGGAGCTCCTACGAGCAGTACTTC. It specifies CSFNSGSSYEQYF.

The rearrangement links TRBV11-3 to TRBJ2-3; D may be TRBD1 (6 bases). This CDR3 spans 15 amino acids. Germline CDR1 and CDR2: SGHNT and YENEEA. Trimming cost V 0 bases and J 0 bases, with 7 bases left between them. For the CDR3, the DNA is TGTGCCAGCAGCTTAGACGGACAGAGCACAGATACGCAGTATTTT. This codes for CASSLDGQSTDTQYF.

The V call is TRBV30, the J call TRBJ2-3, with D tentatively TRBD1 (6 bases). CDR1 is GTSNPN, CDR2 SVGIG, per germline (reference sequence). The CDR3 is 14 residues long. V shed 1 base and J shed 3 bases, with 11 bases lying between them. In nucleotides, the CDR3 is TGTGCCTGGAGTGGCAGGGGAGTAACAGATACGCAGTATTTT. Translation gives CAWSGRGVTDTQYF.

The chain combines TRBV5-1 with TRBJ2-3; no definite D call. Trimming cost V 2 bases and J 3 bases, with 13 bases left between them. The CDR3 is made up of 15 amino acids. From germline, CDR1 is SGHRS and CDR2 YFSETQ. CDR3 in DNA: TGCGCCAGCAGCTTTAGCAATCCCACAACAGATACGCAGTATTTT. As protein: CASSFSNPTTDTQYF.

This clone was seen a single time. The chain carries TRBV5-1 and TRBJ1-1; 11 positions agree with TRBD1. This CDR3 is built from 14 residues. Unmatched junction bases numbered 4, after V lost 4 bases and J lost 5 bases. Germline V CDR1 and CDR2: SGHRS, YFSETQ. Here the CDR3 DNA reads TGCGCCAGCAGCGGACAGGGGGCTGAGACTGAAGCTTTCTTT. Protein sequence: CASSGQGAETEAFF.

The genes are TRBV27 and TRBJ1-6; TRBD1 aligns across 9 bases. The V gene end was trimmed by 2 bases and the J gene end by 10 bases; junction bases not matched to a gene: 6. The CDR3 has 15 residues. Germline V lookup: CDR1 MNHEY, CDR2 SMNVEV (reference sequence). The DNA of the CDR3 is TGTGCCAGCAGTTTAAGGGGACAGGGACACTCACCCCTCCACTTT. This codes for CASSLRGQGHSPLHF.

The chain combines TRBV19 with TRBJ1-5; 7 bases align to TRBD1. J lost 4 bases, V lost 9 bases, and 12 bases had no gene match. The CDR3 sequence is 15 residues long. Germline V CDR1 and CDR2: LNHDA, SQIVND (reference sequence). CDR3 in amino acids: CASLGTDEPNQPQHF. CDR3 bases: TGTGCCAGCCTCGGGACAGACGAGCCAAATCAGCCCCAGCATTTT.

This sequence joins TRBV4-1 and TRBJ1-2, with 7 bases that match TRBD1. The germline V gene encodes CDR1 MGHRA and CDR2 YSYEKL. Trimming removed 3 bases from V and 8 bases from J; junction bases left unmatched: 12. The CDR3 sequence is 15 residues long. CDR3 nucleotides: TGCGCCAGCAGCCATGAGGGCCAGGGGGAGGTAGGCTACACCTTC. It is translated as CASSHEGQGEVGYTF.

The chain recombines TRBV19 with TRBJ1-5; TRBD1 might be the D (5 bases). CDR3 length equals 15 residues. Germline CDR1 reads LNHDA; CDR2 reads SQIVND (reference sequence). Trimming removed 9 bases from V and 6 bases from J, with 21 bases in between. Written as DNA, the CDR3 is TGTGCCAGCAAGGAGAAACAGGAGTGGGGTCAGCCCCAGCATTTT. Residues: CASKEKQEWGQPQHF.

The chain combines TRBV9 with TRBJ1-1, with 7 bases matching TRBD1. Germline V gene sequence: CDR1 SGDLS, CDR2 YYNGEE. With V trimmed by 3 bases and J by 1 base, 0 bases remained unmatched. This CDR3 region has 13 residues. CDR3 coding DNA: TGTGCCAGCAGCGACAGGGGGAACACTGAAGCTTTCTTT. Residues: CASSDRGNTEAFF.

The chain uses TRBV19 and TRBJ1-5; 7 positions agree with TRBD1. The CDR3 loop spans 16 amino acids. The germline V gene has CDR1 LNHDA and CDR2 SQIVND (reference sequence). V dropped 7 bases and J dropped 3; count of bases not matched to a gene: 12. The CDR3 sequence: CASTLQGLGPNQPQHF. CDR3 coding DNA: TGTGCCAGTACCTTACAGGGGTTAGGGCCCAATCAGCCCCAGCATTTT.

This chain connects TRBV7-9 to TRBJ2-7, with 8 bases that match TRBD2. CDR1 is SEHNR, CDR2 FQNEAQ, per germline (reference sequence). This CDR3 region has 15 residues. V was pared by 5 bases and J by 7 bases, with 13 bases of the junction left unmatched. CDR3 region: CASSRPRGGILEQYF. Here the CDR3 DNA reads TGTGCCAGCAGCCGACCCCGCGGGGGGATCTTGGAGCAGTACTTC.

This sequence joins TRBV11-2 and TRBJ2-5; 11 bases align to TRBD2. This CDR3 contains 17 residues. J gave up 5 bases and V 1 base, and 9 bases lay outside the gene matches. Germline V lookup: CDR1 SGHAT, CDR2 FQNNGV. CDR3 bases: TGTGCCAGCAGCTTAGTGCTAGCGGGGGGTGAGGGGGAGACCCAGTACTTC. It yields the protein CASSLVLAGGEGETQYF.